This T cell receptor (beta chain) was profiled in a study of Ad26.COV2.S vaccination and SARS-CoV-2 variants. Treatment of the sample: 15 to 20 received Ad26.COV2.S at low or high dose, single or two shots; five or six received placebo; per-sample allocation not given. Sampling was done on day 63 after the first vaccine or placebo injection. Expressing Wuhan-strain SARS-CoV-2 spike, an Ad26 vector served as the vaccine. This clone was seen once. The target antigen is unknown. The CDR3 extends over 12 amino acids. V was pared by 7 bases and J by 7 bases, with 13 bases between. Germline V gene lookup returns CDR1 MDHEN and CDR2 SYDVKM. Study outcomes and limitations: Responses of spike-specific T cells (both CD8+ and CD4+) reportedly showed substantial breadth after vaccination. TCR breadth and depth analyses may have underestimated total T cell responses.

TCRdb's table, derived via immunoSEQ multiplex PCR, lists solely in-frame clones and lacks some. The sample holds approximately 480,000 clones, around 88% seen once. The chain uses TRBV28 and TRBJ1-1; no clear D. The clonotype was recovered from a person between 18 and 65 years old who received the Ad26.COV2.S COVID-19 vaccine or a placebo. The sample in question was peripheral blood, obtained in a trial of Ad26.COV2.S vaccine versus placebo. CDR3 DNA sequence: TGTGCCAGCAAGGAGCGAGGATTTGAAGCTTTCTTT. Its translation is CASKERGFEAFF.